Sequencing of this TCR beta chain was carried out in a study of radiotherapy plus CTLA-4 blockade in lung cancer. The ends were cut back, 7 bases at V and 0 bases at J, with 7 bases in the middle. The germline V gene has CDR1 LNHDA and CDR2 SQIVND (reference sequence). The CDR3 runs 13 residues. Measured with immunoSEQ multiplex PCR; TCRdb has only the in-frame clones, and not every one. This table holds roughly 25,000 clones, 73% found once. The sample here was peripheral blood, taken from a patient treated with radiotherapy plus ipilimumab. The clonotype was recovered from a human donor with non-small cell lung cancer who had stable disease on radiotherapy plus ipilimumab. This sequence joins TRBV19 and TRBJ1-5; weak D call: TRBD1 (5 bases). The CDR3 bases are TGTGCCAGTAACAGGCTTAGCAATCAGCCCCAGCATTTT. Its translation: CASNRLSNQPQHF.